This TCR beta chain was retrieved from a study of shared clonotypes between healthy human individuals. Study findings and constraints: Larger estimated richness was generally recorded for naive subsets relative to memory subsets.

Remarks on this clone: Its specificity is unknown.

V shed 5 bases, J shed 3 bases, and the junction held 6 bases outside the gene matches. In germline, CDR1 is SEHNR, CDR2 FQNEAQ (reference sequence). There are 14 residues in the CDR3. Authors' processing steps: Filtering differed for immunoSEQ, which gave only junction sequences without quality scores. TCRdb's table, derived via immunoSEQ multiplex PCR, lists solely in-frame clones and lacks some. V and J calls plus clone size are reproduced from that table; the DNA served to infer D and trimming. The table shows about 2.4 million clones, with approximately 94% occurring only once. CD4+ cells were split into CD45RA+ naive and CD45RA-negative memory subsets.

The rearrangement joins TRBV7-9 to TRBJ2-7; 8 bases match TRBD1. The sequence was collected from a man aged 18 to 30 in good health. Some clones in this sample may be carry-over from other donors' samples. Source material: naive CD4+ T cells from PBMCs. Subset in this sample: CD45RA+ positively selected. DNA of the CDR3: TGTGCCAGCAGCCACACCGGACAGGGCTACGAGCAGTACTTC. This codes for CASSHTGQGYEQYF.